Each of the 20 T cell receptor beta chains below was sequenced from the same sample in a study of cytomegalovirus exposure and HLA in healthy donors. Primers: 60 Vbeta forward and 13 Jbeta reverse. Assay used: immunoSEQ multiplex PCR; TCRdb lists only in-frame clones, some missing. This repertoire shows more than 100,000 clones, around 84% found once; its top ten account for about 3.3%. The sample consisted of PBMCs. These receptors were taken from a woman aged 25 to 39 in good health and CMV-seropositive.

The chain combines TRBV9 with TRBJ1-5; D gene uncertain. The germline V gene has CDR1 SGDLS and CDR2 YYNGEE. The CDR3 runs 14 residues. Trimming stripped 0 bases from V and 1 base from J, with 5 bases between. The CDR3 here is CASSVAGSNQPQHF. The CDR3 DNA sequence: TGTGCCAGCAGCGTAGCGGGGAGCAATCAGCCCCAGCATTTT.

The chain couples TRBV7-3 to TRBJ2-3; 13 bases line up with TRBD2. The CDR3 extends over 17 amino acids. Germline V gives CDR1 SGHTA, CDR2 FQGTGA. With V trimmed by 2 bases and J by 2 bases, 4 bases remained unmatched. CDR3 DNA sequence: TGTGCCAGCAGCTTAGGACTAGCGGGGGATCACACAGATACGCAGTATTTT. Translation gives CASSLGLAGDHTDTQYF.

The chain recombines TRBV5-1 with TRBJ2-3; 13 positions match TRBD2. Germline trimming cut 3 bases from V and 8 bases from J; bases unmatched to any gene: 9. CDR1 and CDR2 (germline): SGHRS, YFSETQ. This CDR3 comprises 16 residues. DNA for the CDR3: TGCGCCAGCAGCTCCGATACTAGCGGGGGGGCCCGTACGCAGTATTTT. It specifies CASSSDTSGGARTQYF. Supplemented by reference TRBV5-1 and TRBJ2-3, the full variable domain reads KAGVTQTPRYLIKTRGQQVTLSCSPISGHRSVSWYQQTPGQGLQFLFEYFSETQRNKGNFPGRFSGRQFSNSRSEMNVSTLELGDSALYLCASSSDTSGGARTQYFGPGTRLTVL.

J is TRBJ2-1 and V is TRBV6-6, with TRBD2 matching 9 bases. Trimming at V came to 10 bases and at J to 7 bases, leaving 8 bases not matched to a gene. The CDR3 has 13 residues. From germline, CDR1 is MNHNY and CDR2 SVGAGI (reference sequence). CDR3 amino acids: CAIRSGGSNEQFF. The DNA of the CDR3 is TGTGCCATACGTAGCGGGGGATCGAATGAGCAGTTCTTC.

The chain has TRBV6-6 and TRBJ1-2, with D possibly matching TRBD1 (6 bases). CDR3 length: 14 amino acids. Germline V gene lookup returns CDR1 MNHNY and CDR2 SVGAGI (reference sequence). The V end was cut by 2 bases, the J end by 8 bases, with 15 bases between. CDR3 nucleotide sequence: TGTGCCAGCAGTTACCGCGACAGGTTGGAGGGCTACACCTTC. It specifies CASSYRDRLEGYTF.

The rearrangement uses TRBV28 and TRBJ2-3, with 11 bases matching TRBD2. The CDR3 is made up of 14 amino acids. Looked up from germline, CDR1 is MDHEN and CDR2 is SYDVKM. V lost 5 bases, J lost 6 bases, and 4 bases stayed unmatched. The CDR3 DNA reads TGTGCCAGCAGTCGACTAGCGGGGTACGATACGCAGTATTTT. It encodes CASSRLAGYDTQYF.

The chain combines TRBV19 with TRBJ2-3, with D possibly matching TRBD2 (5 bases). Looked up from germline, CDR1 is LNHDA and CDR2 is SQIVND (reference sequence). The CDR3 is 13 residues long. The V gene lost 5 bases and the J gene lost 8 bases, with 14 bases spanning the gap. The CDR3 reads CASSQILLGTQYF. The DNA of the CDR3 is TGTGCCAGTAGTCAAATATTACTAGGTACGCAGTATTTT.

This sequence joins TRBV7-9 and TRBJ2-6; 9 nucleotides agree with TRBD1. Trimming cost V 6 bases and J 3 bases; bases outside gene matches: 12. In germline, CDR1 is SEHNR, CDR2 FQNEAQ (reference sequence). This CDR3 is built from 18 residues. The CDR3 loop is CASRNDRDRVSGANVLTF. CDR3 sequence (DNA): TGTGCCAGCAGAAATGACCGGGACAGGGTGAGTGGGGCCAACGTCCTGACTTTC.

This clone has only a few counts. The chain joins TRBV2 to TRBJ1-4; 7 nucleotides match TRBD1. V gave up 5 bases and J gave up 10 bases; unmatched junction bases: 10. CDR1 SNHLY and CDR2 FYNNEI come from the germline V gene. The CDR3 totals 14 residues. This CDR3 reads CASSLGQARGKLFF. The CDR3 bases are TGTGCCAGCAGTCTCGGACAGGCGAGGGGAAAACTGTTTTTT. The entire variable domain, with the rest obtained from reference TRBV2 and TRBJ1-4, is as follows: EPEVTQTPSHQVTQMGQEVILRCVPISNHLYFYWYRQILGQKVEFLVSFYNNEISEKSEIFDDQFSVERPDGSNFTLKIRSTKLEDSAMYFCASSLGQARGKLFFGSGTQLSVL.

This chain uses TRBV19 with TRBJ2-2; possibly TRBD2 for D (5 bases). The CDR3 is 15 residues long. Trimming removed 7 bases at V and 4 bases at J, with 16 bases between. The germline V gene encodes CDR1 LNHDA and CDR2 SQIVND (reference sequence). Written as DNA, the CDR3 is TGTGCCAGTACTGTGCGGGCGCTGGGCACCGGGGAGCTGTTTTTT. It translates to CASTVRALGTGELFF.

The CDR3 sequence is CASSVAASYNEQFF. In DNA form, the CDR3 reads TGTGCCAGCAGTGTAGCGGCTTCCTACAATGAGCAGTTCTTC. The chain recombines TRBV27 with TRBJ2-1; possible D gene TRBD2, 6 bases. Germline lookup yields CDR1 MNHEY and CDR2 SMNVEV (reference sequence). The CDR3 has 14 amino acids. The V end was cut by 5 bases, the J end by 1 base, with 9 bases between.

J is TRBJ1-6 and V is TRBV6-1; weak D call: TRBD1 (6 bases). The germline V gene encodes CDR1 MNHNS and CDR2 SASEGT. CDR3 length: 14 amino acids. V gave up 7 bases and J gave up 5 bases, with 12 bases separating them. This CDR3 reads CASTIQGDNSPLHF. The CDR3 DNA is TGTGCCAGCACCATACAGGGAGATAATTCACCCCTCCACTTT.

The rearrangement joins TRBV14 to TRBJ1-6, with TRBD1 matching over 9 bases. Germline loops: CDR1 SGHDN, CDR2 FVKESK. The CDR3 sequence is 15 residues long. Germline trimming cut 1 base from V and 6 bases from J; bases unmatched to any gene: 1. The CDR3 DNA reads as TGTGCCAGCAGCCAAGCACAGGGGGCTAATTCACCCCTCCACTTT. Its translation: CASSQAQGANSPLHF.

This chain links TRBV10-3 with TRBJ1-5; 9 bases match TRBD1. CDR1 and CDR2 from the germline V gene are ENHRY and SYGVKD. Germline trimming cut 4 bases from V and 6 bases from J; bases unmatched to any gene: 7. The CDR3 is 15 amino acids. CDR3 protein: CAISGGQGSGQPQHF. The CDR3 coding sequence is TGTGCCATCAGTGGGGGACAGGGAAGCGGTCAGCCCCAGCATTTT.

CDR3 sequence: CASSSHQIQGGELFF. The DNA for the CDR3 is TGTGCCAGCAGTTCCCACCAGATCCAGGGTGGGGAGCTGTTTTTT. V usage is TRBV28 and J usage is TRBJ2-2; D is perhaps TRBD1 (5 bases). CDR3 length: 15 residues. Germline CDR1 MDHEN, CDR2 SYDVKM. The V end was cut by 4 bases, the J end by 8 bases, with 17 bases between.

Regarding this clone: It is likely a read error, because the conserved phenylalanine at the end of the CDR3 is missing. This chain uses TRBV6-6 with TRBJ1-2; D might be TRBD1 (5 bases). CDR3 length: 16 amino acids. V gave up 0 bases and J gave up 2 bases, with 13 bases separating them. CDR1 MNHNY and CDR2 SVGAGI come from the germline V gene (reference sequence). The CDR3 spells CASSYSGGVKNYGYTL. CDR3 bases: TGTGCCAGCAGTTACTCGGGAGGGGTCAAGAACTATGGCTACACCCTC.

This sequence joins TRBV5-1 and TRBJ2-5, with TRBD1 matching 7 bases. This CDR3 is built from 15 residues. Per germline, CDR1 SGHRS and CDR2 YFSETQ. The V gene end was trimmed by 2 bases and the J gene end by 1 base; junction bases not matched to a gene: 5. The CDR3 DNA reads as TGCGCCAGCAGCTTTCGGACAGGACGCCAAGAGACCCAGTACTTC. As protein: CASSFRTGRQETQYF.

V and J are TRBV19 and TRBJ1-2; 9 bases match TRBD1. Germline V gene data show CDR1 as LNHDA and CDR2 as SQIVND (reference sequence). The junction had 15 bases not matched to a gene; V was cut back by 3 bases and J by 7 bases. The CDR3 runs 17 residues. The CDR3 DNA is TGTGCCAGTAGTATTCCCCAACAATCCGGGACAGGGAGTGGCTACACCTTC. Its protein is CASSIPQQSGTGSGYTF.

The CDR3 bases are TGCGCCAGCAGCCAGGAGAACTCCTATAATTCACCCCTCCACTTT. Translating gives CASSQENSYNSPLHF. The chain combines TRBV4-3 with TRBJ1-6, with no clear D. The CDR3 covers 15 residues. Germline assignment: CDR1 LGHNA and CDR2 YSLEER. V was clipped by 3 bases and J by 0 bases, with 6 bases between them.

The chain recombines TRBV6-7 with TRBJ2-1, with 7 bases identical to TRBD2. TRBV6-7 is marked as an open reading frame, function uncertain. Trimming took 2 bases from V and 5 from J; bases not matched to a gene: 6. This CDR3 is 15 amino acids long. CDR3 sequence: CASSYVGGGNNEQFF. CDR3 in DNA: TGTGCCAGCAGTTACGTCGGCGGGGGAAACAATGAGCAGTTCTTC.